This T cell receptor (beta chain) comes out of a study of cytomegalovirus exposure and HLA in healthy donors. A single count supports this clone. Its antigen is currently unknown. Primers: 60 Vbeta forward and 13 Jbeta reverse. Libraries were prepared by immunoSEQ multiplex PCR; TCRdb keeps only in-frame clonotypes and omits some of them. Found here are about 110,000 clones, over 65% of them singletons; the top ten hold about 7.5%. Study results and limitations: A later analysis, which compared TCR beta chains of equal frequency, found the HLA-associated ones more clonally expanded.

Regarding donors, all were healthy bone marrow donors. The sample taken for sequencing was PBMCs. The clonotype comes from a man between 40 and 49 years old in good health and CMV-seropositive.

CDR3 region: CASSFVAGANTGELFF. The CDR3 DNA sequence: TGTGCCAGCAGCTTCGTAGCGGGGGCGAACACCGGGGAGCTGTTTTTT. The chain couples TRBV7-9 to TRBJ2-2, with TRBD2 matching 9 bases. Germline V lookup: CDR1 SEHNR, CDR2 FQNEAQ (reference sequence). V lost 3 bases and J lost 0; bases outside the gene matches: 2. This CDR3 has 16 amino acids.